This T cell receptor (beta chain) comes out of a study of T cell repertoires in cytomegalovirus infection. At least ten counts were recorded for this clonotype. Germline-derived CDR1 and CDR2 are SGHTA and FQGNSA. V was clipped by 4 bases and J by 10 bases; unmatched bases: 15. CDR3 length equals 18 residues. TCRdb processed the reads anew with MiXCR; each CDR3 protein has one entry. The sample records hundreds of thousands of distinct CDR3 sequences, approximately 24% being singletons. The source is a human donor in good health (CMV status not recorded). Some clones in this sample may be carry-over from other donors' samples. This chain links TRBV7-2 with TRBJ2-1, with 14 bases aligning to TRBD2. The specimen sequenced was CD8+ T cells from PBMCs. Here the CDR3 reads CASSSRLAGGPSPQEQFF. CDR3 nucleotides: TGTGCCAGCAGCTCCAGACTAGCGGGGGGGCCGTCCCCTCAGGAGCAGTTCTTC.